The 28 T cell receptor beta chains listed next were all sequenced from one sample in a study of identical twins (dated by TCRdb to 2015 to 2016). Libraries were prepared through 5' RACE. Instrument used: Illumina HiSeq 2000. Through fastp at Q25 and MiXCR, TCRdb rebuilt clones from the public reads, retaining in-frame beta chains. Identical CDR3 protein sequences are pooled into one entry, listed with their most common genes and DNA. Recorded for this sample are some 500,000 distinct CDR3 sequences; nearly 10% of them occurred a single time. The ten largest clones take up under 3% of the sample. The same sample was also used in a study of yellow fever vaccine responses in identical twins.

Sequenced input: PBMCs. Source of these receptors: a woman between 18 and 30 years old in good health.

The V gene is TRBV10-3, the J gene TRBJ2-3, with D perhaps TRBD1 or TRBD2 (5 bases each). Germline CDR1 ENHRY, CDR2 SYGVKD. The CDR3 is 15 residues long. The V gene lost 9 bases and the J gene lost 5 bases, with 21 bases spanning the gap. The CDR3 reads CAIRPLGELRDTQYF. The CDR3 DNA reads as TGTGCCATTCGCCCTTTGGGGGAGTTGAGAGATACGCAGTATTTT.

The chain employs TRBV12-3 or TRBV12-4 and TRBJ2-1; D is unclear. The CDR3 contains 14 residues. Deletions cut 3 bases from V and 9 bases from J, with 15 bases between. The CDR3 protein is CASSFPLTPPEQFF. The CDR3 DNA is TGTGCCAGCAGTTTTCCGTTAACCCCCCCTGAGCAGTTCTTC.

This clonotype was recorded a few times. V gene TRBV12-3 or TRBV12-4 combines with J gene TRBJ2-5, with D possibly matching TRBD1 (5 bases). The length of the CDR3 is 15 residues. The V and J ends lost 5 bases and 5 bases respectively, with 18 bases between them. The chain's CDR3 is CASSRDGRVGETQYF. For the CDR3, the DNA is TGTGCCAGCAGTCGAGACGGCAGGGTGGGGGAGACCCAGTACTTC.

Only a few counts were recorded for this clonotype. The chain combines TRBV7-2 with TRBJ2-5, with 9 bases aligning to TRBD1. The germline gives CDR1 SGHTA, CDR2 FQGNSA. Germline trimming cut 4 bases from V and 4 bases from J; bases unmatched to any gene: 7. There are 15 residues in the CDR3. The CDR3 sequence is CASSSMDRGRETQYF. The CDR3 DNA follows: TGTGCCAGCAGCTCGATGGACAGGGGCAGAGAGACCCAGTACTTC.

This clonotype was observed a handful of times. V is TRBV30 and J is TRBJ1-1, with 10 bases that match TRBD1. V shed 0 bases and J 5 bases; nucleotides not matched to a gene: 3. This CDR3 has 14 residues. In germline, CDR1 is GTSNPN, CDR2 SVGIG (reference sequence). The DNA for the CDR3 is TGTGCCTGGAGTGTGACAGGGGGCTGGACTGAAGCTTTCTTT. Translated: CAWSVTGGWTEAFF.

The chain recombines TRBV5-4 with TRBJ1-2; D not certain. CDR1 is SGHNT and CDR2 is YYREEE in the germline V gene (reference sequence). Trimming shortened V by 4 bases and J by 6 bases, and 19 bases separated the two germline ends. The CDR3 length is 15 residues. The CDR3 protein is CASSHPIARQDGYTF. The CDR3 coding sequence is TGTGCCAGCAGCCACCCCATCGCCAGGCAGGATGGCTACACCTTC.

This clonotype has more than one count but fewer than ten. The V call is TRBV7-2, the J call TRBJ2-7, with D unclear. Trimming left V 5 bases short and J 7 bases short, with 9 bases between. The CDR3 is 11 amino acids. Germline V lookup: CDR1 SGHTA, CDR2 FQGNSA. The CDR3 sequence is CASSPDLEQYF. The CDR3 DNA is TGTGCCAGCAGCCCCGATCTGGAGCAGTACTTC.

This clonotype was seen many times. The chain recombines TRBV10-3 with TRBJ2-1; D possibly uses TRBD1 or TRBD2 (5 bases each). V lost 5 bases and J 9 bases, leaving 20 bases between the germline ends. This CDR3 is 15 amino acids long. Germline V gene sequence: CDR1 ENHRY, CDR2 SYGVKD. The CDR3 loop reads CAISSLGQGPVEQFF. For the CDR3, the DNA is TGTGCCATCAGTTCTTTGGGCCAGGGACCGGTTGAGCAGTTCTTC.

This clonotype appeared a few times. This rearrangement joins TRBV30 to TRBJ2-1; 8 nucleotides line up with TRBD2. Germline CDR1 is GTSNPN and CDR2 is SVGIG (reference sequence). The J segment lost 9 bases and the V segment lost 0 bases, leaving 10 bases of the junction unmatched. The CDR3 sequence is 15 residues long. For the CDR3, the DNA is TGTGCCTGGAGTGTGGAAGCGGGAGTTCCTCTTGAGCAGTTCTTC. Translating gives CAWSVEAGVPLEQFF.

The table lists this clonotype with many counts. V gene TRBV5-1 combines with J gene TRBJ2-1; D gene uncertain. Germline CDR1 is SGHRS and CDR2 is YFSETQ. The CDR3 extends over 12 amino acids. Trimming removed 5 bases from V and 5 bases from J, with 8 bases in between. For the CDR3, the DNA is TGCGCCAGCAGGCCAGGCAACAATGAGCAGTTCTTC. It codes for CASRPGNNEQFF.

This clonotype occurred a few times. CDR3 nucleotide sequence: TGTGCCAGCAGCTTAGCGAGTGGCGGCAACACCGGGGAGCTGTTTTTT. It encodes CASSLASGGNTGELFF. This chain uses TRBV7-6 with TRBJ2-2; the D is unclear. The V gene lost 0 bases and the J gene lost 2 bases, with 10 bases spanning the gap. The length of the CDR3 is 16 residues. Germline assignment: CDR1 SGHVS and CDR2 FNYEAQ.

The CDR3 coding sequence is TGCAGCGTTCTTAGGGGAAACAATGAGCAGTTCTTC. Amino acids: CSVLRGNNEQFF. The chain employs TRBV29-1 and TRBJ2-1; tentatively, D is TRBD1 (5 bases). Trimming shortened V by 5 bases and J by 5 bases, and 10 bases separated the two germline ends. Per germline, CDR1 SQVTM and CDR2 ANQGSEA. The CDR3 is made up of 12 amino acids.

This clonotype was seen a few times. This chain links TRBV5-5 with TRBJ1-5, with D hard to call. The CDR3 has 13 amino acids. CDR1 is SGHKS and CDR2 is YYEKEE in the germline V gene (reference sequence). V gave up 1 base and J gave up 4 bases, with 6 bases separating them. CDR3 sequence: CASSLSRNQPQHF. CDR3 DNA sequence: TGTGCCAGCAGCTTGAGCAGGAATCAGCCCCAGCATTTT.

The rearrangement links TRBV25-1 to TRBJ1-1, with D hard to call. V was trimmed by 4 bases and J by 6 bases, leaving 18 bases between them. The CDR3 contains 15 residues. The V gene's germline CDR1 is MGHDK and CDR2 SYGVNS. CDR3 sequence: CASSGDPTSGSEAFF. The CDR3 nucleotides are TGTGCCAGCAGTGGAGACCCGACCTCCGGGTCTGAAGCTTTCTTT.

This clonotype was counted only a few times. The DNA is left out, because the CDR3 cannot be placed on it with certainty; the CDR3 is given as TCRdb lists it. This chain connects TRBV4-1 to TRBJ1-1. Termini included, the CDR3 measures 14 amino acids. Germline values: CDR1 MGHRA, CDR2 YSYEKL. The CDR3 spells CASSPGDGPLKLSF.

This clonotype was observed a handful of times. The chain joins TRBV7-8 to TRBJ2-2; 9 positions match TRBD1. The junction had 9 bases not matched to a gene; V was cut back by 5 bases and J by 8 bases. Germline CDR1 and CDR2: SGHVS and FQNEAQ. This CDR3 comprises 15 residues. CDR3 residues: CASSDYRGRRGELFF. For the CDR3, the DNA is TGTGCCAGCAGCGACTACAGGGGGCGGAGAGGGGAGCTGTTTTTT.

This clonotype was detected a few times. The V call is TRBV12-3 or TRBV12-4, the J call TRBJ2-7; the D gene is possibly TRBD1 (6 bases). The CDR3 spans 17 residues. V was trimmed by 5 bases and J by 2 bases, leaving 22 bases between them. CDR3 residues: CASSPRGSAGPTYEQYF. The CDR3 DNA follows: TGTGCCAGCAGTCCAAGGGGGTCCGCAGGGCCCACCTACGAGCAGTACTTC.

This clonotype came up a few times. The chain carries TRBV6-1 and TRBJ2-7; no reliable D call. Deletions cut 6 bases from V and 2 bases from J, with 17 bases between. This CDR3 region has 15 residues. The germline CDR1 and CDR2 sequences are MNHNS and SASEGT. The CDR3: CASSLSYEPTYEQYF. CDR3 bases: TGTGCCAGCAGCCTATCCTATGAGCCGACCTACGAGCAGTACTTC.

V and J are TRBV7-2 and TRBJ2-4; 9 positions agree with TRBD1. Germline V gives CDR1 SGHTA, CDR2 FQGNSA. CDR3 length: 13 residues. V trimming: 5 bases; J trimming: 8 bases; junction bases outside the gene matches: 4. The CDR3 coding sequence is TGTGCCAGCAGCAAGGACAGGGGTGACATTCAGTACTTC. The encoded protein is CASSKDRGDIQYF.

This clonotype was recorded many times. The V gene is TRBV12-3 or TRBV12-4, the J gene TRBJ1-5; no firm D call. Trimming left V 4 bases short and J 4 bases short, with 11 bases between. The CDR3 is made up of 14 amino acids. Here the CDR3 reads CASSSTDLNQPQHF. CDR3 DNA: TGTGCCAGCAGTTCCACGGACCTAAATCAGCCCCAGCATTTT.

Regarding this clonotype: A read error may explain this, as a much larger clone is one base away. As DNA, the CDR3 is TGCAGCGTTGAAATATTTAGTAAGGTCGACTTCACAGATATGCAGTATTTT. Protein: CSVEIFSKVDFTDMQYF. The chain links TRBV29-1 to TRBJ2-3, with D uncertain. The CDR3 is 17 residues long. CDR1 and CDR2 from the germline V gene are SQVTM and ANQGSEA.

This clonotype was observed many times. The chain uses TRBV6-4 and TRBJ2-3, with D hard to call. The CDR3 sequence is 13 residues long. Between the trimmed V and J ends, which lost 6 bases and 5 bases, there was a span of 12 bases. The V gene's germline CDR1 is MRHNA and CDR2 SNTAGT. CDR3 sequence: CASREGSEDTQYF. The CDR3 DNA follows: TGTGCCAGCAGGGAAGGCAGTGAAGATACGCAGTATTTT.

This chain connects TRBV6-4 to TRBJ2-3; 11 positions match TRBD2. J was trimmed by 5 bases and V by 3 bases; bases with no gene match: 7. The CDR3 runs to 16 residues. The V gene's germline CDR1 is MRHNA and CDR2 SNTAGT. The CDR3 loop is CASSDSRLAGGDTQYF. The CDR3 DNA follows: TGTGCCAGCAGTGATTCGCGCCTAGCGGGGGGAGATACGCAGTATTTT.

This clonotype was seen a handful of times. The chain carries TRBV29-1 and TRBJ2-7; D might be TRBD2 (5 bases). The V end was cut by 6 bases, the J end by 4 bases, with 13 bases between. The CDR3 loop spans 12 amino acids. Germline lookup yields CDR1 SQVTM and CDR2 ANQGSEA. The CDR3 reads CSVYAGGYEQYF. CDR3 in DNA: TGCAGCGTCTACGCGGGCGGTTACGAGCAGTACTTC.

This clonotype came up a few times. The chain recombines TRBV20-1 with TRBJ2-1; D ambiguous. Trimming removed 0 bases from V and 3 bases from J, with 6 bases in between. Germline V lookup: CDR1 DFQATT, CDR2 SNEGSKA (reference sequence). The CDR3 runs to 13 residues. This CDR3 reads CSARDRDYNEQFF. The CDR3 nucleotides are TGCAGTGCTAGAGATCGAGACTACAATGAGCAGTTCTTC.

Ten or more counts support this clonotype. The gene calls are TRBV7-3 and TRBJ1-1, with D perhaps TRBD1 (5 bases). The CDR3 runs 13 residues. V lost 5 bases and J lost 3, with 10 bases in between. The germline V gene has CDR1 SGHTA and CDR2 FQGTGA. The CDR3 DNA is TGTGCCAGCAGCAAGGAAGGGGACACTGAAGCTTTCTTT. This translates into CASSKEGDTEAFF.

Points on this clonotype: The germline gene is not matched at one end of the junction; a read error may be the cause. This chain connects TRBV12-3 or TRBV12-4 to TRBJ2-2; D may be TRBD2 (5 bases). The CDR3 runs to 17 residues. In nucleotides, the CDR3 is TGTGCCAGCAGTTCGGCTAGCCCATACGGGAACGCCGGGGAGCTGTTTTTT. It codes for CASSSASPYGNAGELFF.

This clonotype was observed a few times. The gene calls are TRBV6-5 and TRBJ2-3; D possibly corresponds to TRBD1 (6 bases). CDR1 and CDR2 (germline): MNHEY, SVGAGI. V was shortened by 2 bases and J by 1 base, with 13 bases between the two germline ends. This CDR3 is built from 16 residues. The CDR3 bases are TGTGCCAGCAGTTACCGGGCAGGGGTGGGCACAGATACGCAGTATTTT. It specifies CASSYRAGVGTDTQYF.